The 13 T cell receptor beta chains below come from one sample, sequenced in a study of T-cell memory formation after mild COVID-19. From the 5' RACE reads, TCRdb called clonotypes with MiXCR, one entry per CDR3 protein. The sample lists 110,000 or so distinct CDR3 sequences, 20% to 25% occurring once. The sample was PBMCs or a T cell subset sorted from them (not recorded which). Source of these receptors: a man aged 18 to 29 who had mild COVID-19 (a few samples of this study predate the infection). Cell type and time point are not known.

The sample holds a few counts of this clonotype. The V gene is TRBV20-1, the J gene TRBJ1-5; 7 bases fit TRBD1. Germline V lookup: CDR1 DFQATT, CDR2 SNEGSKA (reference sequence). The CDR3 extends over 14 amino acids. J gave up 7 bases and V 5 bases, and 11 bases lay outside the gene matches. CDR3 loop: CSASDRVFRQPQHF. The DNA for the CDR3 is TGCAGTGCTTCCGACAGGGTATTTCGACAGCCCCAGCATTTT.

The chain combines TRBV6-2 or TRBV6-3 with TRBJ2-3; perhaps TRBD1 as D (5 bases). The V gene's germline CDR1 is MNHEY and CDR2 SVGEGT. The CDR3 sequence is 16 residues long. With 5 bases removed from V and 0 bases from J, the gap between germline ends came to 15 bases. CDR3 nucleotide sequence: TGTGCCAGCAGTCCCCTGACAGTCCTTAGCACAGATACGCAGTATTTT. Translation gives CASSPLTVLSTDTQYF.

The gene calls are TRBV7-2 and TRBJ2-3; D is ambiguous. CDR1 and CDR2 from the germline V gene are SGHTA and FQGNSA. V was clipped by 5 bases and J by 0 bases, with 12 bases between them. The CDR3 is 15 amino acids. CDR3 in amino acids: CASSRRAPSTDTQYF. Here the CDR3 DNA reads TGTGCCAGCAGCCGTCGAGCGCCTAGCACAGATACGCAGTATTTT.

CDR3 coding DNA: TGCAGCGTTACGACTAGCGGGAGGGCTTATTGGGGTGAGCAGTTCTTC. This codes for CSVTTSGRAYWGEQFF. The rearrangement joins TRBV29-1 to TRBJ2-1; 14 nucleotides agree with TRBD2. V lost 5 bases, J lost 9 bases, and 12 bases stayed unmatched. In germline, CDR1 is SQVTM, CDR2 ANQGSEA. This CDR3 contains 16 residues.

The chain is built from TRBV2 and TRBJ1-3; D unclear. This CDR3 is 15 amino acids long. V lost 5 bases, J lost 1 base, and 12 bases lay in between. Germline loops: CDR1 SNHLY, CDR2 FYNNEI. CDR3 nucleotides: TGTGCCAGCAGTTCGCCTGACTTATCTGGAAACACCATATATTTT. The encoded protein is CASSSPDLSGNTIYF. The full variable domain, with the rest looked up from reference TRBV2 and TRBJ1-3, is EPEVTQTPSHQVTQMGQEVILRCVPISNHLYFYWYRQILGQKVEFLVSFYNNEISEKSEIFDDQFSVERPDGSNFTLKIRSTKLEDSAMYFCASSSPDLSGNTIYFGEGSWLTVV.

The genes are TRBV7-3 and TRBJ2-2; 8 bases are shared with TRBD2. The CDR3 contains 16 residues. Germline V gene lookup returns CDR1 SGHTA and CDR2 FQGTGA. With 5 bases clipped from V and 3 bases from J, the junction kept 8 bases outside the gene matches. The CDR3 nucleotides are TGTGCCAGCAGCCCGAGCCCAGCGGGGGACACCGGGGAGCTGTTTTTT. Residues: CASSPSPAGDTGELFF.

The chain links TRBV4-1 to TRBJ2-1; no clear D gene. This CDR3 has 13 amino acids. Germline CDR1 MGHRA, CDR2 YSYEKL. Trimming removed 3 bases from V and 2 bases from J, with 5 bases in between. CDR3 region: CASSHSTYNEQFF. The CDR3 bases are TGCGCCAGCAGCCACAGTACCTACAATGAGCAGTTCTTC.

This chain connects TRBV25-1 to TRBJ1-3; D not certain. CDR3 length: 14 residues. Trimming stripped 1 base from V and 0 bases from J, with 4 bases between. Germline V gene data show CDR1 as MGHDK and CDR2 as SYGVNS. CDR3 DNA sequence: TGTGCCAGCAGTGAATGGATCTCTGGAAACACCATATATTTT. Encoded protein: CASSEWISGNTIYF. The full variable domain, with the rest looked up from reference TRBV25-1 and TRBJ1-3, is EADIYQTPRYLVIGTGKKITLECSQTMGHDKMYWYQQDPGMELHLIHYSYGVNSTEKGDLSSESTVSRIRTEHFPLTLESARPSHTSQYLCASSEWISGNTIYFGEGSWLTVV.

The rearrangement links TRBV20-1 to TRBJ1-4, with D maybe TRBD1 (6 bases). Per the germline V gene, CDR1 is DFQATT and CDR2 is SNEGSKA (reference sequence). This CDR3 has 13 residues. V was pared by 5 bases and J by 8 bases, with 15 bases between. CDR3 residues: CSAEGVGQEKLFF. In nucleotides, the CDR3 is TGCAGTGCTGAGGGGGTCGGCCAGGAAAAACTGTTTTTT.

The chain links TRBV6-6 to TRBJ2-7; TRBD1 matches 7 bases. Per the germline V gene, CDR1 is MNHNY and CDR2 is SVGAGI (reference sequence). V lost 6 bases to trimming and J lost 6 bases; unmatched junction nucleotides: 8. The CDR3 spans 13 residues. This CDR3 reads CASSETGAGEQYV. CDR3 coding DNA: TGTGCCAGCAGCGAAACAGGGGCGGGCGAGCAGTACGTC.

This chain links TRBV27 with TRBJ2-6, with TRBD1 matching over 12 bases. This CDR3 is built from 17 residues. Per the germline V gene, CDR1 is MNHEY and CDR2 is SMNVEV (reference sequence). V lost 5 bases and J lost 5; bases outside the gene matches: 7. The CDR3 nucleotides are TGTGCCAGCAGTCAAGGGACAGGGGGCGCTTGGGCCAACGTCCTGACTTTC. Its translation is CASSQGTGGAWANVLTF.

The gene calls are TRBV29-1 and TRBJ1-2; D perhaps matches TRBD1 (6 bases). Trimming removed 6 bases at V and 4 bases at J, with 15 bases between. CDR1 is SQVTM, CDR2 ANQGSEA, per germline. This CDR3 is 13 amino acids long. The CDR3 region has the DNA TGCAGCGTAGAACAGGGACAAGGCTATGGCTACACCTTC. It is translated as CSVEQGQGYGYTF.

This chain connects TRBV7-2 to TRBJ1-1; maybe TRBD1 (6 bases). From germline, CDR1 is SGHTA and CDR2 FQGNSA. There are 13 residues in the CDR3. The V end lost 6 bases, the J end lost 11 bases, and 19 bases lay between the germline ends. The CDR3 loop is CASRPTGFETAFF. As DNA, the CDR3 is TGTGCCAGCAGGCCAACAGGGTTTGAGACTGCTTTCTTT.